This T cell receptor (beta chain) was recovered during a study of blood T cell repertoires in COVID-19 (dated by TCRdb to about 2020). For context, the study as a whole: Samples from collaborators originated in the United States, Italy and Spain and spanned both the acute and convalescent phases of COVID-19. The prospective study material was composed of cDNA or gDNA derived from T cells, B-cell-depleted T cells, or PBMCs. Nearly every sample came with metadata listing a de-identified subject ID, COVID-19 status, age in years and sex. The samples were drawn from the first 160 participants of the ongoing ImmuneRACE study and from more than 1,000 subjects provided by 6 global collaborators. The repertoires were released in a freely available public database intended as a resource for research on the immune response to SARS-CoV-2. Where available, HLA class I and class II types were obtained from metadata supplied by the sample provider rather than from assay-based typing. Subjects who had been exposed to COVID-19, were actively infected with it, or had recovered from it provided the deeply sampled blood TCRbeta repertoires that made up the dataset. Paper-wide results and their limitations: How much clinical and demographic metadata was included differed by source and by participant, and the metadata was provided uncurated.

A remark on this clone: Its specific antigen is unknown. No base qualities exist here, and no much larger clone lies one base off it.

Reading from cysteine to phenylalanine, the CDR3 counts 14 amino acids. Only the CDR3 part of the read is kept: 42 bases, read in frame from the first base. Trimming removed 6 bases from V and 0 bases from J, leaving 11 bases between the germline ends. According to the germline V gene, CDR1 reads SQVTM and CDR2 reads ANQGSEA. In Seattle, one collaborating source enrolled patients while the infection was active and tracked those patients longitudinally over the course of disease. Collaborating institutions collected whole blood in K2EDTA tubes following their own protocols. Collaborator samples were shipped for TCRbeta analysis as frozen whole blood, isolated PBMCs, or DNA extracted from either sample type. The immunoSEQ Assay, a bias-controlled multiplex PCR, was used to amplify TCRbeta CDR3 regions from genomic DNA. Regarding the original processing steps: Nucleated cell counts per sample were estimated from amplification of reference gene primers within the assay. To quantify the absolute abundance of each unique TCRbeta CDR3 rearrangement, sequence reads were collapsed and filtered. Productive Simpson clonality was computed per sample as the square root of Simpson's diversity index over productive rearrangements. As stored in TCRdb, this immuneACCESS dataset retains in-frame rearrangements with V and J assigned. A fraction of the clones does not appear; measured against another copy, unresolved V genes explain less than half of the discrepancy, and the remainder lacks a known reason. V and J calls and clone size are copied from that table; D and trimming were computed from the DNA. The sample profile shows roughly 260,000 clones; 88% of them were found once. The ten largest clones add up to approximately 10% of the sample.

This receptor was obtained from a woman younger than 45 with COVID-19, enrolled during active disease. The sequenced sample was peripheral blood. The sequence is built from TRBV29-1 and TRBJ1-4; the D gene is possibly TRBD1, with 5 bases matching. The nucleotide sequence is TGCAGCGTCGGGGGGAAGGCAACTAATGAAAAACTGTTTTTT. Its translation is CSVGGKATNEKLFF. The CDR3 plus the reference TRBV29-1 and TRBJ1-4 genes for the other parts give the full variable domain: SAVISQKPSRDICQRGTSLTIQCQVDSQVTMMFWYRQQPGQSLTLIATANQGSEATYESGFVIDKFPISRPNLTFSTLTVSNMSPEDSSIYLCSVGGKATNEKLFFGSGTQLSVL.